These T cell receptor beta chains were read from a single sample in a study of monozygotic twins with inflammatory bowel disease. From its re-call of the 5' RACE reads, TCRdb lists each CDR3 protein once, without DNA. The listing contains fewer than 450,000 distinct CDR3 sequences. Sequencing was done on a sample of blood. These receptors originate from a human donor with ulcerative colitis or Crohn's disease, or a healthy co-twin of an affected twin (not recorded which). Both conserved end residues are part of each CDR3. Each record gives: V gene, J gene, CDR3 protein.

TRBV12-3/TRBV12-4	TRBJ1-1	CASSSQGAPNTEAFF
TRBV19	TRBJ2-3	CASSMAVITDTQYF
TRBV27	TRBJ2-2	CASSPRTGTGELFF
TRBV20-1	TRBJ1-2	CSAPFLWVYYGYTF
TRBV11-2	TRBJ2-7	CASSLETTVGFKRYEQYF
TRBV6-1	TRBJ2-1	CASNPAGGPSYNEQFF
TRBV12-3/TRBV12-4	TRBJ2-7	CASSLRGGAGEQYF
TRBV5-4	TRBJ2-5	CASSSGGEDQETQYF
TRBV10-3	TRBJ1-1	CAISETGTANTEAFF
TRBV20-1	TRBJ2-5	CSAPQGAQETQYF
TRBV3-1	TRBJ2-5	CASSPGVAYQETQYF
TRBV29-1	TRBJ2-1	CSVNRGGVNEQFF
TRBV12-3/TRBV12-4	TRBJ2-3	CASSLSQGADTQYF
TRBV12-3/TRBV12-4	TRBJ2-7	CASSWGGSYEQYF
TRBV5-1	TRBJ1-1	CASSFQQGAGTEAFF
TRBV7-9	TRBJ2-1	CASMGGTSYNEQFF
TRBV13	TRBJ2-3	CASTHLSGGSSTDTQYF
TRBV15	TRBJ1-2	CATSREEGKANYGYTF
TRBV12-3/TRBV12-4	TRBJ2-5	CASSFPRAETQYF
TRBV6-1	TRBJ2-3	CASSRLRGADTQYF